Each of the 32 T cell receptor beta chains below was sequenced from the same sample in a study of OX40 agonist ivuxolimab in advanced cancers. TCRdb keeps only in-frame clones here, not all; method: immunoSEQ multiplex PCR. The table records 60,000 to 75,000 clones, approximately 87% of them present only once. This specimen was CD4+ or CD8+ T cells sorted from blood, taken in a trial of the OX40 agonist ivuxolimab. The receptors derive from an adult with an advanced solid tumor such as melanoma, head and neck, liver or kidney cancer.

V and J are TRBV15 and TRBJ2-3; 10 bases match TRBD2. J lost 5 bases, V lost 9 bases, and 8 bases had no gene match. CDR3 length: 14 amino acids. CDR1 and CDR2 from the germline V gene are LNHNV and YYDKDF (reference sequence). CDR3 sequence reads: CATKRGGREDTQYF. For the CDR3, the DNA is TGTGCCACGAAGCGGGGGGGCCGAGAAGATACGCAGTATTTT.

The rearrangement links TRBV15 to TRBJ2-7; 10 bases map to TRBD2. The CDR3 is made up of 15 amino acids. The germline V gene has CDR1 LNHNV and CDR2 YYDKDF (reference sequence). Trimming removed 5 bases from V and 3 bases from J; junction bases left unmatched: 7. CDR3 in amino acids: CATSPRTSGFYEQYF. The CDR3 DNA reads TGTGCCACCAGCCCTCGGACTAGCGGCTTCTACGAGCAGTACTTC.

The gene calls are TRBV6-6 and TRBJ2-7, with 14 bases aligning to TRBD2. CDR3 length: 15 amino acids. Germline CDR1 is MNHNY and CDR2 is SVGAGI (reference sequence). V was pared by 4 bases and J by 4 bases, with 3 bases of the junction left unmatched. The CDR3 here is CASSSGTSGSYEQYF. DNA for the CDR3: TGTGCCAGCAGTTCGGGGACTAGCGGGAGTTACGAGCAGTACTTC.

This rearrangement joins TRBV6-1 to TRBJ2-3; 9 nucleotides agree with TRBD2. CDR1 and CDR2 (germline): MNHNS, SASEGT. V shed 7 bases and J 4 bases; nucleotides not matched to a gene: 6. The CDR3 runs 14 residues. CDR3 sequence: CASNRGGVADTQYF. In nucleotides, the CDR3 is TGTGCCAGCAACCGCGGGGGGGTCGCAGATACGCAGTATTTT.

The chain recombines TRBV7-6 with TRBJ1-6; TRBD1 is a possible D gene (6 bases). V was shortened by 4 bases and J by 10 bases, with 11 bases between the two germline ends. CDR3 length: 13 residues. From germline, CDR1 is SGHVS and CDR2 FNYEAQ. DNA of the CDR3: TGTGCCAGCAGCTCAGGGGCGGAATCACCCCTCCACTTT. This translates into CASSSGAESPLHF.

This chain's CDR3 is CAWRLMTGWETPLHF. The CDR3 nucleotides are TGTGCCTGGAGGTTAATGACAGGGTGGGAGACACCCCTCCACTTT. The chain joins TRBV30 to TRBJ1-6; 7 bases line up with TRBD1. CDR3 length: 15 amino acids. V gave up 3 bases and J gave up 11 bases; unmatched junction bases: 13. Germline values: CDR1 GTSNPN, CDR2 SVGIG (reference sequence).

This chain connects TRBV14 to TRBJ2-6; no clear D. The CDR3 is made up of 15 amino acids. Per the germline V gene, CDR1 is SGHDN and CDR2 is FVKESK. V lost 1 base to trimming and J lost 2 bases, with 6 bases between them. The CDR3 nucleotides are TGTGCCAGCAGCCAAGCTGGAACTGGGGCCAACGTCCTGACTTTC. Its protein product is CASSQAGTGANVLTF.

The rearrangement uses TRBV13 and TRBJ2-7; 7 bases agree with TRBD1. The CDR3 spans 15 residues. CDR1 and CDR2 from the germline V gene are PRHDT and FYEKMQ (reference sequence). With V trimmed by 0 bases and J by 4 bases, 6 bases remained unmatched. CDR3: CASSLGRDRVYEQYF. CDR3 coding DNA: TGTGCCAGCAGCTTAGGCCGAGACAGGGTATACGAGCAGTACTTC.

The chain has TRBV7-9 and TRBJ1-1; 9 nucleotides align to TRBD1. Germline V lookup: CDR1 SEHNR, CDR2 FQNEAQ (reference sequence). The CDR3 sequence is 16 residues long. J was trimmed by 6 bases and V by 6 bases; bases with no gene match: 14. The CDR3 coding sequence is TGTGCCAGCAGTCTCGATCCGGGACAGGGTTCGGCTGAAGCTTTCTTT. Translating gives CASSLDPGQGSAEAFF.

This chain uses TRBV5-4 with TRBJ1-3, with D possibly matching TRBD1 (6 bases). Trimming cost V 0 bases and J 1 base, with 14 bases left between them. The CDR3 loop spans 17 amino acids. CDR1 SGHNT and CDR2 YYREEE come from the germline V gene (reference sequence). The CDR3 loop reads CASSLEGTRSSGNTIYF. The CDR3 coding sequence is TGTGCCAGCAGCTTGGAAGGGACACGTTCTTCTGGAAACACCATATATTTT. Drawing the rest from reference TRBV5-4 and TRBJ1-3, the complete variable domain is ETGVTQSPTHLIKTRGQQVTLRCSSQSGHNTVSWYQQALGQGPQFIFQYYREEENGRGNFPPRFSGLQFPNYSSELNVNALELDDSALYLCASSLEGTRSSGNTIYFGEGSWLTVV.

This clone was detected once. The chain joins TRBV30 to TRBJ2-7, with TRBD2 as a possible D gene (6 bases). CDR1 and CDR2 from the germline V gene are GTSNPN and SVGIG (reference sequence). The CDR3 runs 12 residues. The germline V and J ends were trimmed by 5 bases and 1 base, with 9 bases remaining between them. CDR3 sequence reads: CAWAGTSYEQYF. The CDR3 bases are TGTGCCTGGGCAGGGACTTCCTACGAGCAGTACTTC.

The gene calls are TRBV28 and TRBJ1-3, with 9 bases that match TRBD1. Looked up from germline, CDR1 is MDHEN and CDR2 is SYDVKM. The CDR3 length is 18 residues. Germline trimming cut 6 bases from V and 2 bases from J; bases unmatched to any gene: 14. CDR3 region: CASSSTPQGAFTGNTIYF. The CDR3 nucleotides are TGTGCCAGCAGCTCCACACCACAGGGGGCCTTTACTGGAAACACCATATATTTT.

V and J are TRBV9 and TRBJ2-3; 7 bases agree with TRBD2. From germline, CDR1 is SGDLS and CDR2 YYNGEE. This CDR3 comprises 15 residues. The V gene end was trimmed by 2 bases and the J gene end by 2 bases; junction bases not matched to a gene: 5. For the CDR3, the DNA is TGTGCCAGCAGCGTTGGGCTAGCGGACACAGATACGCAGTATTTT. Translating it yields CASSVGLADTDTQYF.

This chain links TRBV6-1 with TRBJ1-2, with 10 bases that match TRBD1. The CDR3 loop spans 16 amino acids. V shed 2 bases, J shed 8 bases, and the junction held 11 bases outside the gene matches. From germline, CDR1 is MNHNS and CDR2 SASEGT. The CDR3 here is CASSETKTGGRGGYTF. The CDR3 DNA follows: TGTGCCAGCAGTGAAACTAAGACAGGGGGCAGGGGAGGCTACACCTTC.

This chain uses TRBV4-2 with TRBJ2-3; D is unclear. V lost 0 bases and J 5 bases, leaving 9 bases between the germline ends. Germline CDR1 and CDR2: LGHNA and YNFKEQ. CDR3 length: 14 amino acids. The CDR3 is CASSQDRNGDTQYF. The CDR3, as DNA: TGTGCCAGCAGCCAAGATAGGAACGGAGATACGCAGTATTTT.

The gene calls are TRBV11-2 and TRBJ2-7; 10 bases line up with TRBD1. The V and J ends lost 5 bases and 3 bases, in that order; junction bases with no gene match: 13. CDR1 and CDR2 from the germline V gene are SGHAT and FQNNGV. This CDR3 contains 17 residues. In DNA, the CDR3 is TGTGCCAGCAGCACCAACCTCGGACAGGGGGTTCTCTACGAGCAGTACTTC. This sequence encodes CASSTNLGQGVLYEQYF.

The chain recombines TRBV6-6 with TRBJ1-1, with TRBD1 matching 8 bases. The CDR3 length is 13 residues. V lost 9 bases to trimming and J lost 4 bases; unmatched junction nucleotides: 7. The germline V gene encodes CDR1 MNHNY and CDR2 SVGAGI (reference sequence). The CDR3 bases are TGTGCCAGTAGACAGGGGATGAGCACTGAAGCTTTCTTT. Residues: CASRQGMSTEAFF.

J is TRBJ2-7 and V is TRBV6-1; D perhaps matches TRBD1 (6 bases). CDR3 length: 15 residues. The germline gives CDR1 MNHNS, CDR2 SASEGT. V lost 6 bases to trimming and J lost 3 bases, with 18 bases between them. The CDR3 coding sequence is TGTGCCAGCAGACCTTCCCCGACAGGAGGCTACGAGCAGTACTTC. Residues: CASRPSPTGGYEQYF.

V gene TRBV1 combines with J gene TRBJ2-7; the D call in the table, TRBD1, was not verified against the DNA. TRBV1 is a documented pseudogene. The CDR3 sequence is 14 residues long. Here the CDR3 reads CTSSQVQGGYEQYF. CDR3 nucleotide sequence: TGCACCAGCAGCCAAGTACAGGGGGGTTACGAGCAGTACTTC.

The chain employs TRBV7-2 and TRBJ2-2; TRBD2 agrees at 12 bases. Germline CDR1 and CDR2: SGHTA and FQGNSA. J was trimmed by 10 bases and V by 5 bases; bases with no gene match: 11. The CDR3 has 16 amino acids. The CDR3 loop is CASSQASGRALEELFF. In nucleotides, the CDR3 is TGTGCCAGCAGCCAGGCTAGCGGGAGGGCCCTCGAGGAGCTGTTTTTT.

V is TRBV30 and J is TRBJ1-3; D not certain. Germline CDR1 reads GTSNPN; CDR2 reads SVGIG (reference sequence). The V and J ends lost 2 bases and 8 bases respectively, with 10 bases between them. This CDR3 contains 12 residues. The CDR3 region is CAWSIGRDTIYF. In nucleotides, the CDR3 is TGTGCCTGGAGTATTGGGAGAGACACCATATATTTT.

The CDR3 DNA reads as TGTGCCAGCAGCTTAGGCCAAGGGGGCACAGATACGCAGTATTTT. Its protein product is CASSLGQGGTDTQYF. The chain recombines TRBV7-9 with TRBJ2-3, with a possible D match to TRBD1 (5 bases). The CDR3 is 15 amino acids. Germline loops: CDR1 SEHNR, CDR2 FQNEAQ (reference sequence). Trimming took 1 base from V and 1 from J, leaving 9 bases between them.

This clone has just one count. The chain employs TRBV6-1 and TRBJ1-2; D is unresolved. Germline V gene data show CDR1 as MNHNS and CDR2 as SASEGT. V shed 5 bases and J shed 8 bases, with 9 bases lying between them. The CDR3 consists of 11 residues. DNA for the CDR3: TGTGCCAGCAGTTATGGGTACGGCTACACCTTC. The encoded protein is CASSYGYGYTF.

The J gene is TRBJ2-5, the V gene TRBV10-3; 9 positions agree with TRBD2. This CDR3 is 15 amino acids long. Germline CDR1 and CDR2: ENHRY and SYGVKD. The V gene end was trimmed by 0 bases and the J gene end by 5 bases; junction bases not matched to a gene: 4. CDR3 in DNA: TGTGCCATCAGTGAGTCGAAGGCGGGAGGGGAGACCCAGTACTTC. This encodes CAISESKAGGETQYF.

The DNA of the CDR3 is TGTGCCAGCAGTAAGACAGGGGGGAACGAGCAGTACTTC. It yields the protein CASSKTGGNEQYF. This chain uses TRBV2 with TRBJ2-7, with 9 nucleotides matching TRBD1. This CDR3 has 13 residues. Germline V gene data show CDR1 as SNHLY and CDR2 as FYNNEI. V shed 5 bases, J shed 5 bases, and the junction held 4 bases outside the gene matches.

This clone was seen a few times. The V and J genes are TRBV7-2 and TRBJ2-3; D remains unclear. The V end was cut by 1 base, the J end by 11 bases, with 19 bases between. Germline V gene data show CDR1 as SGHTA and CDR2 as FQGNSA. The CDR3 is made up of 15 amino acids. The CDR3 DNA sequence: TGTGCCAGCAGCTTAGAGGGCCTTTTAGTAGGCGGGCAGTATTTT. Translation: CASSLEGLLVGGQYF.

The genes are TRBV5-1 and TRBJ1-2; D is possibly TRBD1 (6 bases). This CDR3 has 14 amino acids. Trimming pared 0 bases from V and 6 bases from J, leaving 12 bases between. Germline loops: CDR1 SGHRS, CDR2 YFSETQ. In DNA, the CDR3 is TGCGCCAGCAGCTTGGAGGGGACATACAATGGCTACACCTTC. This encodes CASSLEGTYNGYTF.

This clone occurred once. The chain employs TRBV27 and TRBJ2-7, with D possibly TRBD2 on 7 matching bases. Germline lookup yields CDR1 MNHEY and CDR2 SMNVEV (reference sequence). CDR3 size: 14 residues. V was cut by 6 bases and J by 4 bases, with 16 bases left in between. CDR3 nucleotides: TGTGCCAGCAGCCGGAGGGGGGGGCCGTACGAGCAGTACTTC. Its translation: CASSRRGGPYEQYF.

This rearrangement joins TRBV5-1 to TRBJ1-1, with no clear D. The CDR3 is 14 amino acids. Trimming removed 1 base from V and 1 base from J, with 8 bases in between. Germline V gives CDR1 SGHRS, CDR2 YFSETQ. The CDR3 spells CASSLSAKNTEAFF. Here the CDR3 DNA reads TGCGCCAGCAGCTTGTCGGCGAAGAACACTGAAGCTTTCTTT.

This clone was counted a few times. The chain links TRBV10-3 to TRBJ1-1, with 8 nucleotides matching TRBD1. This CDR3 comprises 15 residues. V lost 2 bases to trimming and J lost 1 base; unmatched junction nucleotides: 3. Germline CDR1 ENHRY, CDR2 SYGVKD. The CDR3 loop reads CAISENRGANTEAFF. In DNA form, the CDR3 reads TGTGCCATCAGTGAGAACAGGGGGGCGAACACTGAAGCTTTCTTT.

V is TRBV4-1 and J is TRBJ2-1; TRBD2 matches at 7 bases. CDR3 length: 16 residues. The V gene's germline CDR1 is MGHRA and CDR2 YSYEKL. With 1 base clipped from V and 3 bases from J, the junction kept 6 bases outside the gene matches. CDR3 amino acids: CASSQGNLAGYNEQFF. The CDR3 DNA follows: TGCGCCAGCAGCCAAGGGAATTTAGCGGGCTACAATGAGCAGTTCTTC.

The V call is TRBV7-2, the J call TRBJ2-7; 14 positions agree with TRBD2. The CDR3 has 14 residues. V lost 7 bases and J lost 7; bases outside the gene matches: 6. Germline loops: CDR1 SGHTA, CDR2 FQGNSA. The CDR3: CASTGLAGAREQYF. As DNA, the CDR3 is TGTGCCAGCACGGGACTAGCGGGAGCCCGGGAGCAGTACTTC.